This T cell receptor (beta chain) came from a study of T cells after yellow fever vaccination. Study-wide points: Overlap between CD4 and CD8 compartments was detected for a small share of clonotypes.

TCRdb independently ran MiXCR on the 5' RACE reads; one entry per CDR3 protein. Here the sample spans some 300,000 distinct CDR3 sequences, approximately 10% being singletons. Germline loops: CDR1 SGHRS, CDR2 YFSETQ. Trimming cost V 4 bases and J 3 bases, with 11 bases left between them. The CDR3 length is 13 residues. This clonotype occurred a few times. Its antigen is as yet unknown. This TCR came from a man between 18 and 29 years old who received the YFV17D yellow fever vaccine. The rearrangement joins TRBV5-1 to TRBJ2-7; possible D gene TRBD2, 6 bases. The source was CD4+ T cells sorted from PBMCs, collected 5 days after the yellow fever booster vaccination. The CDR3 DNA reads as TGCGCCAGCAGCCAGGGACTCAACTACGAGCAGTACTTC. It codes for CASSQGLNYEQYF.